Described below is a single T cell receptor (beta chain) sequence and its context. This specimen belongs to a study of blood T cell repertoires in COVID-19. This CDR3 is built from 17 residues. J gave up 1 base and V 1 base, and 9 bases lay outside the gene matches. CDR1 SGHRS and CDR2 YFSETQ come from the germline V gene. How the authors handled the data: Scientists estimated how many nucleated cells there were by amplifying reference gene primers. Sequencing used immunoSEQ multiplex PCR; TCRdb keeps in-frame clones, though not all of them. The DNA gave D and trimming, while V, J and clone size come from that table. The table includes 140,000 or so clones, around 90% detected once.

Material: peripheral blood. V usage is TRBV5-1 and J usage is TRBJ1-1; 8 nucleotides align to TRBD1. The sequence came from a woman of 80 years or more with acute or convalescent COVID-19. The CDR3 reads CASSLIVGGQANTEAFF. As DNA, the CDR3 is TGCGCCAGCAGCTTGATTGTAGGGGGACAGGCGAACACTGAAGCTTTCTTT.